Below are 14 T cell receptor beta chains sequenced from a single sample in a study of somatic mutations in cytotoxic T cells in rheumatoid arthritis. Only in-frame clones appear in the TCRdb table, and some are missing; sequencing was by immunoSEQ multiplex PCR. The sample has around 15,000 clones; 70% to 85% are singletons. The sample consisted of CD8+ T cells sorted from blood. The receptors were gathered from an adult with rheumatoid arthritis.

The rearrangement links TRBV4-1 to TRBJ2-7; D might be TRBD1 (5 bases). V lost 0 bases, J lost 2 bases, and 11 bases lay in between. The CDR3 has 15 residues. Looked up from germline, CDR1 is MGHRA and CDR2 is YSYEKL. The CDR3 sequence is CASSQDSLGAYEQYF. For the CDR3, the DNA is TGCGCCAGCAGCCAAGATTCGCTAGGGGCCTACGAGCAGTACTTC.

The chain is built from TRBV11-3 and TRBJ2-1, with 10 bases lining up with TRBD1. Losses at the gene ends were 6 bases for V and 6 bases for J; bases not matched to a gene: 2. The V gene's germline CDR1 is SGHNT and CDR2 YENEEA. CDR3 length: 13 amino acids. The chain's CDR3 is CASSGDRGNEQFF. For the CDR3, the DNA is TGTGCCAGCAGTGGGGACAGGGGCAATGAGCAGTTCTTC.

V gene TRBV6-5 combines with J gene TRBJ2-2; the D is unclear. The CDR3 runs 14 residues. V lost 0 bases, J lost 7 bases, and 9 bases lay in between. Per germline, CDR1 MNHEY and CDR2 SVGAGI. This chain's CDR3 is CASSYSTGDGELFF. As DNA, the CDR3 is TGTGCCAGCAGTTACTCGACGGGCGACGGGGAGCTGTTTTTT.

This clone has a single count. The V call is TRBV28, the J call TRBJ2-1, with TRBD2 identical over 11 bases. Trimming took 4 bases from V and 7 from J; bases not matched to a gene: 9. Germline V CDR1 and CDR2: MDHEN, SYDVKM. This CDR3 is built from 16 residues. The CDR3 nucleotides read TGTGCCAGCAGTTGGATAGCGGGGGGGCCGGAGAATGAGCAGTTCTTC. Its protein product is CASSWIAGGPENEQFF.

This clone has a handful of counts. The genes are TRBV9 and TRBJ1-5; a possible D gene is TRBD1 (5 bases). The CDR3 length is 13 residues. The germline gives CDR1 SGDLS, CDR2 YYNGEE. V was clipped by 0 bases and J by 5 bases, with 6 bases between them. The CDR3 spells CASSVEGYQPQHF. The CDR3 DNA sequence: TGTGCCAGCAGCGTAGAGGGGTATCAGCCCCAGCATTTT.

The V and J genes are TRBV15 and TRBJ2-7; 9 bases match TRBD1. The CDR3 extends over 13 amino acids. CDR1 is LNHNV, CDR2 YYDKDF, per germline (reference sequence). V trimming: 8 bases; J trimming: 3 bases; junction bases outside the gene matches: 5. CDR3 coding DNA: TGTGCCACCTCCTCGGACAGGGGCTACGAGCAGTACTTC. Its protein is CATSSDRGYEQYF.

In its sample, this clone was seen once. The rearrangement uses TRBV28 and TRBJ2-5; 11 positions match TRBD2. Germline loops: CDR1 MDHEN, CDR2 SYDVKM. J lost 3 bases, V lost 6 bases, and 6 bases had no gene match. The CDR3 consists of 15 residues. The CDR3 coding sequence is TGTGCCAGCAGCCAGGCACTAGCGGGGGAAGAGACCCAGTACTTC. This sequence encodes CASSQALAGEETQYF.

This chain links TRBV4-1 with TRBJ1-6, with 7 bases lining up with TRBD1. V was clipped by 1 base and J by 9 bases; unmatched bases: 9. Germline CDR1 is MGHRA and CDR2 is YSYEKL. There are 16 residues in the CDR3. CDR3 sequence: CASSQGGTGEFSPLHF. Here the CDR3 DNA reads TGCGCCAGCAGCCAAGGGGGAACAGGGGAGTTTTCACCCCTCCACTTT.

The chain recombines TRBV2 with TRBJ1-2; D is undetermined. This CDR3 contains 14 residues. Looked up from germline, CDR1 is SNHLY and CDR2 is FYNNEI. Trimming left V 2 bases short and J 2 bases short, with 9 bases between. The CDR3 spells CASSETEENYGYTF. CDR3 sequence (DNA): TGTGCCAGCAGTGAAACGGAAGAGAACTATGGCTACACCTTC.

The chain joins TRBV29-1 to TRBJ1-4, with D possibly TRBD1 on 5 matching bases. The V gene's germline CDR1 is SQVTM and CDR2 ANQGSEA. The length of the CDR3 is 13 residues. V lost 3 bases and J 3 bases, leaving 8 bases between the germline ends. The DNA of the CDR3 is TGCAGCGTTGACGGGGGACCTAATGAAAAACTGTTTTTT. This codes for CSVDGGPNEKLFF.

This clone was recorded once. This chain links TRBV11-3 with TRBJ2-1, with TRBD2 identical over 8 bases. The CDR3 contains 15 residues. Germline loops: CDR1 SGHNT, CDR2 YENEEA. V was clipped by 6 bases and J by 2 bases; unmatched bases: 6. CDR3 amino acids: CASSLTSVPYNEQFF. The CDR3 DNA is TGTGCCAGCAGTTTGACTAGCGTTCCCTACAATGAGCAGTTCTTC.

The chain recombines TRBV6-5 with TRBJ1-1; D remains ambiguous. The germline V and J ends were trimmed by 0 bases and 7 bases, with 12 bases remaining between them. Germline V gene sequence: CDR1 MNHEY, CDR2 SVGAGI. The CDR3 is 14 amino acids. The DNA for the CDR3 is TGTGCCAGCAGTTACTCCCTCAACTACTATGAAGCTTTCTTT. Its translation is CASSYSLNYYEAFF.

This clone was recorded only once. This sequence joins TRBV19 and TRBJ2-7, with 8 bases aligning to TRBD1. Germline V gene data show CDR1 as LNHDA and CDR2 as SQIVND (reference sequence). The CDR3 runs 18 residues. Unmatched junction bases numbered 20, after V lost 3 bases and J lost 7 bases. The CDR3 DNA follows: TGTGCCAGTAGTATTCGAATACGGGGACAGGACTCCTTCGGGGAGCAGTACTTC. The encoded protein is CASSIRIRGQDSFGEQYF.

This chain connects TRBV19 to TRBJ1-2; D not certain. The CDR3 has 11 residues. Trimming shortened V by 3 bases and J by 10 bases, and 9 bases separated the two germline ends. Looked up from germline, CDR1 is LNHDA and CDR2 is SQIVND (reference sequence). The CDR3 spells CASSMSADYTF. CDR3 sequence (DNA): TGTGCCAGTAGTATGTCGGCAGACTACACCTTC.